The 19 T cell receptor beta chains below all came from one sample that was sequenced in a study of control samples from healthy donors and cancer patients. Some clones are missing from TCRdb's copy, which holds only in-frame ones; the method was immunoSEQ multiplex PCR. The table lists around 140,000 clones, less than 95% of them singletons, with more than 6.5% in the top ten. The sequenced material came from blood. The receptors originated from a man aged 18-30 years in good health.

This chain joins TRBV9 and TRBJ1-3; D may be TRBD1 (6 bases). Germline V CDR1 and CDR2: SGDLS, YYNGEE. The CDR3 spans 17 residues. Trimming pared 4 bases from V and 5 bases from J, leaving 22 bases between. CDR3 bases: TGTGCCAGCAGCTCTTGGACAGACTCTAACCTTAGAAACACCATATATTTT. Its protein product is CASSSWTDSNLRNTIYF.

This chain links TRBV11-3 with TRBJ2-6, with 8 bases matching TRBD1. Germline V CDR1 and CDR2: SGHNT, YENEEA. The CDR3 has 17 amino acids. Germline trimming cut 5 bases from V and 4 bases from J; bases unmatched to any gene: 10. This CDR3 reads CASSPRTGRTGANVLTF. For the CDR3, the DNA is TGTGCCAGCAGCCCCCGGACAGGGAGGACCGGGGCCAACGTCCTGACTTTC.

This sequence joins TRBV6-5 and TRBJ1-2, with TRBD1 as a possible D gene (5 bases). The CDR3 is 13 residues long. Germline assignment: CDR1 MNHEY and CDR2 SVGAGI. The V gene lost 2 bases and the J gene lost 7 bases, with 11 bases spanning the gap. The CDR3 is CASSYTGQLGYTF. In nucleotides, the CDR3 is TGTGCCAGCAGTTACACAGGACAACTTGGCTACACCTTC.

CDR3 residues: CASSDYEQYF. The CDR3 nucleotides are TGTGCCAGCAGTGATTACGAGCAGTACTTC. The chain combines TRBV2 with TRBJ2-7, with unresolved D. The CDR3 consists of 10 residues. V gave up 3 bases and J gave up 4 bases, with 1 base separating them. The V gene's germline CDR1 is SNHLY and CDR2 FYNNEI.

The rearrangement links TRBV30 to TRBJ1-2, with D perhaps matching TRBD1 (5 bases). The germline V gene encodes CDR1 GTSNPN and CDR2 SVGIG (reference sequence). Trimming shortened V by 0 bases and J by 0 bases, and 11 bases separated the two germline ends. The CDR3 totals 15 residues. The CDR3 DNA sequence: TGTGCCTGGAGTGTAGGGGCAGAAGCTAACTATGGCTACACCTTC. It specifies CAWSVGAEANYGYTF.

The CDR3 here is CASSLEGSETGANVLTF. CDR3 coding DNA: TGTGCCAGCAGCTTAGAGGGCAGTGAGACCGGGGCCAACGTCCTGACTTTC. The chain is built from TRBV11-2 and TRBJ2-6; D unclear. Germline CDR1 and CDR2: SGHAT and FQNNGV. The CDR3 is made up of 17 amino acids. V lost 0 bases to trimming and J lost 4 bases, with 13 bases between them.

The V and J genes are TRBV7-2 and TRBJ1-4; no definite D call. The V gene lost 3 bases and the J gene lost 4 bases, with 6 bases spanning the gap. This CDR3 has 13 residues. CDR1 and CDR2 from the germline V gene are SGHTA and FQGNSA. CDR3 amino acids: CASSFGGNEKLFF. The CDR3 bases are TGTGCCAGCAGCTTTGGTGGTAATGAAAAACTGTTTTTT.

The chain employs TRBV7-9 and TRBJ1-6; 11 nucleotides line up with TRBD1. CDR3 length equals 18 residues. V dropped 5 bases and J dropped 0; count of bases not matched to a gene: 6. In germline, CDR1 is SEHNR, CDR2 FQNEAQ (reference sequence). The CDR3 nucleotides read TGTGCCAGCAGCACGGGACAGGGGGTTGACTCCTATAATTCACCCCTCCACTTT. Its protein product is CASSTGQGVDSYNSPLHF.

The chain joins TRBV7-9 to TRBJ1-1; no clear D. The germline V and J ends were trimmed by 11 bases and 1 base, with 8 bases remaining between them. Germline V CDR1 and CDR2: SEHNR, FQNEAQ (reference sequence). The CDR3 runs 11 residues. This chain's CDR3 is CAGLPNTEAFF. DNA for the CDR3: TGTGCCGGGTTACCGAACACTGAAGCTTTCTTT. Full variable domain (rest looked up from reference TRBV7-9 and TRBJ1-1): DTGVSQNPRHKITKRGQNVTFRCDPISEHNRLYWYRQTLGQGPEFLTYFQNEAQLEKSRLLSDRFSAERPKGSFSTLEIQRTEQGDSAMYLCAGLPNTEAFFGQGTRLTVV.

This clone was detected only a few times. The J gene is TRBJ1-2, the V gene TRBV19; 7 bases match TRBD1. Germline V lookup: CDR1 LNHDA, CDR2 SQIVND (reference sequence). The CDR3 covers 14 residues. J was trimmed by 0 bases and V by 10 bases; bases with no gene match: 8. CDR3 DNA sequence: TGTGCCACTTCCAGACAGGGATCTAACTATGGCTACACCTTC. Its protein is CATSRQGSNYGYTF.

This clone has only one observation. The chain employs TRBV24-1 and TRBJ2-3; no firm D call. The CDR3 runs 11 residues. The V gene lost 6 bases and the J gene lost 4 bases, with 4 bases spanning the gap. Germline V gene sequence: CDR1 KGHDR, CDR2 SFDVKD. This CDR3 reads CATSQSDTQYF. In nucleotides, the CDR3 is TGTGCCACCAGTCAATCAGATACGCAGTATTTT.

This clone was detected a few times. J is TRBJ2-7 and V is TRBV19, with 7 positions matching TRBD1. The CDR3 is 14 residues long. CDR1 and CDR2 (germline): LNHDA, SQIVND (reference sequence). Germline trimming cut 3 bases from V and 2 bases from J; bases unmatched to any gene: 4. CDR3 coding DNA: TGTGCCAGTAGTATTCGACAGGGAACCTACGAGCAGTACTTC. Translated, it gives CASSIRQGTYEQYF.

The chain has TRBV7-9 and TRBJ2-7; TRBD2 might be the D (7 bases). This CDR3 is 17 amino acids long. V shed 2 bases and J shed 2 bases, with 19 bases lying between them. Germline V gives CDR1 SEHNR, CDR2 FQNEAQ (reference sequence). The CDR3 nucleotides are TGTGCCAGCAGCTTATGGCATGCCGCCGGGGGGCCCTACGAGCAGTACTTC. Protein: CASSLWHAAGGPYEQYF.

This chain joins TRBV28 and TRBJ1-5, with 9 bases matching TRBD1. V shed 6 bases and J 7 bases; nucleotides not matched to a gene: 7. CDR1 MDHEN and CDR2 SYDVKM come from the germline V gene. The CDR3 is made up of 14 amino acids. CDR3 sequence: CASSIRTGAQPQHF. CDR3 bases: TGTGCCAGCAGCATACGGACAGGGGCCCAGCCCCAGCATTTT.

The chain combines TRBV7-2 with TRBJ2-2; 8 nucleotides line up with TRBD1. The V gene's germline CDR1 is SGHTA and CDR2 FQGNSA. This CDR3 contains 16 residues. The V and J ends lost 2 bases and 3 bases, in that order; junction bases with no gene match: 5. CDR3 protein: CASSLHQGAYTGELFF. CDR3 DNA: TGTGCCAGCAGCTTACATCAGGGGGCCTACACCGGGGAGCTGTTTTTT.

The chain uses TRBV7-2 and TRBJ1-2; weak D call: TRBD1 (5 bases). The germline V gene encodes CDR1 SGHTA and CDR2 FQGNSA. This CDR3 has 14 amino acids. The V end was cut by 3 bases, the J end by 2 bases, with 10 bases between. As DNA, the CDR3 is TGTGCCAGCAGCTTGGCAGGGCCCAACTATGGCTACACCTTC. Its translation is CASSLAGPNYGYTF.

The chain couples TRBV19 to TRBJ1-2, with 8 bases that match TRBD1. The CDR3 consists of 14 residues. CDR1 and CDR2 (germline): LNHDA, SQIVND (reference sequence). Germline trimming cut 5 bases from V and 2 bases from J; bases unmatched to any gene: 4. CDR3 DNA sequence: TGTGCCAGTAGTGGATACAGGGGGAACTATGGCTACACCTTC. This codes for CASSGYRGNYGYTF.

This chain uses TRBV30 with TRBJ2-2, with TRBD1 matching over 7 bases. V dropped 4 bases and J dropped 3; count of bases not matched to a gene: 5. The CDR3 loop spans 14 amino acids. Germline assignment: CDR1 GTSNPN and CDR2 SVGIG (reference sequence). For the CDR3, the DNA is TGTGCCTGGACTACAGGGGTTGACACCGGGGAGCTGTTTTTT. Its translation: CAWTTGVDTGELFF. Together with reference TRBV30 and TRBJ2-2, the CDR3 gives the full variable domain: SQTIHQWPATLVQPVGSPLSLECTVEGTSNPNLYWYRQAAGRGLQLLFYSVGIGQISSEVPQNLSASRPQDRQFILSSKKLLLSDSGFYLCAWTTGVDTGELFFGEGSRLTVL.

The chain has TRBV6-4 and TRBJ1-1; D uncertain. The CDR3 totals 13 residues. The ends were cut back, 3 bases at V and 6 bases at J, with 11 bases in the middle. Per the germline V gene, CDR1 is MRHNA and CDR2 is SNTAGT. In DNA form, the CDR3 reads TGTGCCAGCAGTGAGGGCGGCCGGGCTGAAGCTTTCTTT. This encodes CASSEGGRAEAFF.